This TCR beta chain was captured by sequencing in a study of cytomegalovirus exposure and HLA in healthy donors. Study outcomes and limitations: In a later analysis, at a false discovery rate of 0.05, about 17,000 TCR beta sequences matched HLA alleles. Fewer N-insertions than the approximately 700-donor mean were reportedly shown by an Asian-associated ancestry cluster in a later analysis. Overall, around 160 TCR beta chains were annotated as cytomegalovirus-associated.

This CDR3 comprises 21 residues. Per germline, CDR1 SGHVS and CDR2 FQNEAQ. Details on this clone: Its target is not known. One junction end disagrees with the germline gene, perhaps due to a read error. Distinct nucleotide sequences in the sample also encode this CDR3.

The study ran its PCR with 60 Vbeta and 13 Jbeta primers. TCRdb's copy holds only in-frame clones and misses some; the assay was immunoSEQ multiplex PCR. The data show 150,000 or so clones, 70% to 85% seen once. The receptor was isolated from a man aged 50 to 59 in good health and CMV-seropositive. Sequenced input: PBMCs. This rearrangement joins TRBV7-8 to TRBJ2-5; TRBD2 agrees at 9 bases. For the CDR3, the DNA is TGTGCCAGCAGCTTATCCCGTACTCTGCGAAAAGAGCGGGGGGCTGGGGAGACTCAGTACTTC. Translated, it gives CASSLSRTLRKERGAGETQYF.